The next 14 T cell receptor beta chains were all read from a single sample in a study of blood T cell repertoires in COVID-19 (dated by TCRdb to the early 2020s). The library was prepared using the immunoSEQ multiplex PCR assay. What TCRdb holds here is the immuneACCESS table cut down to in-frame rearrangements. Part of the clones is not present; checked against another copy, under half of the missing clones reflect an unresolved V gene, and the others are unexplained. This sample has hundreds of thousands of clones in its table, and over 75% of those were observed once. Of the sample, approximately 4% falls within the top ten clones. The sequenced sample was peripheral blood. The receptors here all came from a woman aged 50 to 60 with active or convalescent COVID-19.

The CDR3 is CASSVYYTDTQYF. In DNA, the CDR3 is TGTGCCAGCAGCGTATATTACACAGATACGCAGTATTTT. This chain joins TRBV9 and TRBJ2-3; D call uncertain. Trimming shortened V by 1 base and J by 2 bases, and 5 bases separated the two germline ends. The CDR3 runs to 13 residues. Germline V gives CDR1 SGDLS, CDR2 YYNGEE.

The chain uses TRBV19 and TRBJ1-6; weak D call: TRBD1 (6 bases). There are 15 residues in the CDR3. V dropped 5 bases and J dropped 10 bases, with 18 bases sitting between them. CDR1 is LNHDA and CDR2 is SQIVND in the germline V gene (reference sequence). The chain's CDR3 is CASSPLQGSGSPLHF. The CDR3 DNA reads TGTGCCAGTAGTCCCCTACAGGGCTCGGGGTCACCCCTCCACTTT.

The chain employs TRBV6-6 and TRBJ2-5; perhaps TRBD1 as D (5 bases). With 8 bases removed from V and 7 bases from J, the gap between germline ends came to 23 bases. CDR3 size: 15 residues. The V gene's germline CDR1 is MNHNY and CDR2 SVGAGI (reference sequence). The CDR3 sequence: CASSPRLTKRGTQYF. DNA of the CDR3: TGTGCCAGCTCTCCCCGGCTGACGAAAAGGGGGACCCAGTACTTC.

This clone was recorded once. This chain uses TRBV18 with TRBJ2-1; 9 nucleotides agree with TRBD1. This CDR3 has 16 amino acids. Germline trimming cut 3 bases from V and 4 bases from J; bases unmatched to any gene: 7. Germline-derived CDR1 and CDR2 are KGHSH and LQKENI. Here the CDR3 reads CASSPNWDRDYNEQFF. CDR3 nucleotides: TGTGCCAGCTCACCTAATTGGGACAGGGATTACAATGAGCAGTTCTTC.

V is TRBV6-2 or TRBV6-3 and J is TRBJ1-5, with D tentatively TRBD1 (6 bases). V lost 6 bases to trimming and J lost 6 bases, with 15 bases between them. Germline lookup yields CDR1 MNHEY and CDR2 SVGEGT. The CDR3 runs to 14 residues. The CDR3 loop is CASSLRGARQPQHF. CDR3 coding DNA: TGTGCCAGCAGCCTCCGGGGGGCACGTCAGCCCCAGCATTTT.

Comments on this clone: The germline gene is not matched at one end of the junction; a read error may be the cause. This rearrangement joins TRBV5-1 to TRBJ1-1; TRBD1 is a possible D gene (5 bases). Germline lookup yields CDR1 SGHRS and CDR2 YFSETQ. The CDR3 is 14 residues long. As DNA, the CDR3 is TGCGCCAGCAGATTGGAAGGGGCACGGACTGAAGCTTTCTTT. Translating it yields CASRLEGARTEAFF.

The V call is TRBV28, the J call TRBJ1-3; TRBD1 agrees at 8 bases. Per the germline V gene, CDR1 is MDHEN and CDR2 is SYDVKM. This CDR3 is 14 amino acids long. J gave up 5 bases and V 8 bases, and 8 bases lay outside the gene matches. The CDR3 region has the DNA TGTGCCAGCGGATCGGACAGGGCAAGAAACACCATATATTTT. As protein: CASGSDRARNTIYF.

The count of this clone is one. J is TRBJ2-1 and V is TRBV18; D may be TRBD1 (5 bases). V lost 2 bases to trimming and J lost 0 bases, with 8 bases between them. Germline values: CDR1 KGHSH, CDR2 LQKENI. This CDR3 contains 15 residues. In DNA form, the CDR3 reads TGTGCCAGCTCACCAGTGACAGTCTCCTACAATGAGCAGTTCTTC. It codes for CASSPVTVSYNEQFF.

The chain couples TRBV5-1 to TRBJ2-5, with 12 bases matching TRBD1. The CDR3 spans 16 residues. Germline CDR1 reads SGHRS; CDR2 reads YFSETQ. J was trimmed by 2 bases and V by 3 bases; bases with no gene match: 5. The CDR3 nucleotides read TGCGCCAGCAGCTCCGGGACAGGGGGCGGTCAAGAGACCCAGTACTTC. It yields the protein CASSSGTGGGQETQYF. Based on the CDR3 plus reference TRBV5-1 and TRBJ2-5, the full variable domain is KAGVTQTPRYLIKTRGQQVTLSCSPISGHRSVSWYQQTPGQGLQFLFEYFSETQRNKGNFPGRFSGRQFSNSRSEMNVSTLELGDSALYLCASSSGTGGGQETQYFGPGTRLLVL.

The gene calls are TRBV11-2 and TRBJ1-4; weak D call: TRBD1 (5 bases). Trimming removed 1 base at V and 10 bases at J, with 10 bases between. The CDR3 contains 13 residues. Germline V lookup: CDR1 SGHAT, CDR2 FQNNGV. The CDR3: CASSLVGLPKLFF. The DNA of the CDR3 is TGTGCCAGCAGCTTAGTGGGACTGCCAAAACTGTTTTTT.

V is TRBV7-3 and J is TRBJ2-1; 7 nucleotides align to TRBD2. V lost 5 bases, J lost 3 bases, and 7 bases stayed unmatched. The CDR3 length is 15 residues. The V gene's germline CDR1 is SGHTA and CDR2 FQGTGA. The CDR3: CASSLGLVGYNEQFF. The CDR3 DNA reads TGTGCCAGCAGCCTAGGACTAGTCGGCTACAATGAGCAGTTCTTC. Based on the CDR3 plus reference TRBV7-3 and TRBJ2-1, the full variable domain is GAGVSQTPSNKVTEKGKYVELRCDPISGHTALYWYRQSLGQGPEFLIYFQGTGAADDSGLPNDRFFAVRPEGSVSTLKIQRTERGDSAVYLCASSLGLVGYNEQFFGPGTRLTVL.

This chain connects TRBV19 to TRBJ2-7; D possibly corresponds to TRBD1 (7 bases). The CDR3 length is 15 residues. V was shortened by 6 bases and J by 3 bases, with 18 bases between the two germline ends. In germline, CDR1 is LNHDA, CDR2 SQIVND (reference sequence). This CDR3 reads CASRGGDRASYEQYF. The CDR3 DNA sequence: TGTGCCAGTAGGGGGGGCGACAGGGCCAGCTACGAGCAGTACTTC.

The V and J genes are TRBV19 and TRBJ1-3; D possibly corresponds to TRBD1 (5 bases). The CDR3 contains 18 residues. Germline V lookup: CDR1 LNHDA, CDR2 SQIVND (reference sequence). Trimming shortened V by 3 bases and J by 4 bases, and 22 bases separated the two germline ends. The chain's CDR3 is CASSMWRQTEGFGNTIYF. The CDR3 DNA reads as TGTGCCAGTAGTATGTGGAGACAGACCGAAGGATTCGGAAACACCATATATTTT.

The chain joins TRBV5-4 to TRBJ2-5, with 7 bases aligning to TRBD1. Trimming at V came to 6 bases and at J to 5 bases, leaving 16 bases not matched to a gene. The CDR3 is 16 amino acids. Per germline, CDR1 SGHNT and CDR2 YYREEE (reference sequence). CDR3 DNA sequence: TGTGCCAGCACCCGAGGGACAGCTCAGGGTAGGGAGACCCAGTACTTC. This codes for CASTRGTAQGRETQYF.